The next 6 T cell receptor beta chains were all read from a single sample in a study of Ad26.COV2.S vaccination and SARS-CoV-2 variants. Regarding treatment: around 19 received Ad26.COV2.S at low or high dose, single or two shots; about 5 received placebo; per-sample allocation not given. Collection of the samples took place on day 63 after the first injection of vaccine or placebo. TCRdb's copy holds only in-frame clones and misses some; the assay was immunoSEQ multiplex PCR. This sample has more than 250,000 clones, with about 87% found just once. This specimen was peripheral blood, taken in a trial of Ad26.COV2.S vaccine versus placebo. Source of these receptors: a person between 18 and 60 years old who received the Ad26.COV2.S COVID-19 vaccine or a placebo.

This chain connects TRBV19 to TRBJ2-2; the D gene is possibly TRBD1 (6 bases). V was clipped by 5 bases and J by 4 bases, with 14 bases between them. This CDR3 region has 15 residues. Looked up from germline, CDR1 is LNHDA and CDR2 is SQIVND (reference sequence). The CDR3 DNA sequence: TGTGCCAGTAGTTCCCCGGGACATCTCACCGGGGAGCTGTTTTTT. It translates to CASSSPGHLTGELFF.

CDR3 residues: CASGLSDRGQGVGNTIYF. DNA for the CDR3: TGTGCTAGTGGACTTTCGGACAGGGGGCAAGGGGTTGGAAACACCATATATTTT. The rearrangement uses TRBV12-5 and TRBJ1-3; 11 nucleotides align to TRBD1. V dropped 6 bases and J dropped 3; count of bases not matched to a gene: 13. This CDR3 spans 18 amino acids. Germline-derived CDR1 and CDR2 are LGHNT and FRNRAP.

The chain employs TRBV4-1 and TRBJ1-1; no clear D. CDR1 and CDR2 (germline): MGHRA, YSYEKL. CDR3 length: 15 amino acids. V was shortened by 0 bases and J by 3 bases, with 11 bases between the two germline ends. The CDR3 is CASSQDPGYDTEAFF. The CDR3, as DNA: TGCGCCAGCAGCCAAGATCCGGGATATGACACTGAAGCTTTCTTT.

This chain links TRBV2 with TRBJ2-2, with D tentatively TRBD2 (7 bases). The germline gives CDR1 SNHLY, CDR2 FYNNEI. V was pared by 7 bases and J by 4 bases, with 19 bases between. The CDR3 runs 16 residues. The CDR3 region has the DNA TGTGCCAGCACCTTGGGGGGGGGCGCCGGCACCGGGGAGCTGTTTTTT. It is translated as CASTLGGGAGTGELFF.

The V call is TRBV19, the J call TRBJ2-1, with D unresolved. The V gene's germline CDR1 is LNHDA and CDR2 SQIVND (reference sequence). Between the trimmed V and J ends, which lost 5 bases and 6 bases, there was a span of 20 bases. CDR3 length equals 16 residues. DNA for the CDR3: TGTGCCAGTAGTTCCGTAATTCTCGGTCTGCTCAATGAGCAGTTCTTC. Its protein product is CASSSVILGLLNEQFF.

The chain joins TRBV11-2 to TRBJ2-7; TRBD2 matches 9 bases. Germline assignment: CDR1 SGHAT and CDR2 FQNNGV. The CDR3 spans 15 residues. V was clipped by 2 bases and J by 2 bases; unmatched bases: 4. The CDR3 region has the DNA TGTGCCAGCAGCTTATTCGCGGGAGGGCCCTACGAGCAGTACTTC. This gives the protein CASSLFAGGPYEQYF.